The present T cell receptor (beta chain) was sequenced within a study of T-cell memory formation after mild COVID-19. This clonotype was observed a few times. Per the germline V gene, CDR1 is MNHEY and CDR2 is SVGEGT. With 6 bases clipped from V and 0 bases from J, the junction kept 15 bases outside the gene matches. This CDR3 region has 19 residues. TCRdb analysed the 5' RACE reads with MiXCR anew, one entry per CDR3 protein. Seen here are about 270,000 distinct CDR3 sequences, around 15% observed once, and the top ten hold 22%. This receptor was identified in a man between 18 and 29 years old who had mild COVID-19 (a few samples of this study predate the infection). Cell type and time point are not known. J is TRBJ2-1 and V is TRBV6-2 or TRBV6-3, with TRBD2 matching 9 bases. The specimen was PBMCs or a T cell subset sorted from them (not recorded which). CDR3 in DNA: TGTGCCAGCAGCCCCCTAGCGGGGAACCGGCAAAGCTCCTACAATGAGCAGTTCTTC. It specifies CASSPLAGNRQSSYNEQFF.